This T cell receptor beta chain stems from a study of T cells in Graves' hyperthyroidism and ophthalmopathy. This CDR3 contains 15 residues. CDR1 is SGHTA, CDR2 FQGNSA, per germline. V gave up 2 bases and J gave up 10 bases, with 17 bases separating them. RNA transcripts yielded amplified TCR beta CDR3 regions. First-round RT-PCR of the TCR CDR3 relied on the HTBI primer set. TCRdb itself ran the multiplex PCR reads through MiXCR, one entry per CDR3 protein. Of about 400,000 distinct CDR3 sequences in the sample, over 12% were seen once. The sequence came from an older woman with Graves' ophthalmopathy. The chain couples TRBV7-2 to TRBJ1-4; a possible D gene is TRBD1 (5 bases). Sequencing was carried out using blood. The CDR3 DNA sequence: TGTGCCAGCAGCTTATCCCGGGGCAGGGACGGAAAACTGTTTTTT. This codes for CASSLSRGRDGKLFF.